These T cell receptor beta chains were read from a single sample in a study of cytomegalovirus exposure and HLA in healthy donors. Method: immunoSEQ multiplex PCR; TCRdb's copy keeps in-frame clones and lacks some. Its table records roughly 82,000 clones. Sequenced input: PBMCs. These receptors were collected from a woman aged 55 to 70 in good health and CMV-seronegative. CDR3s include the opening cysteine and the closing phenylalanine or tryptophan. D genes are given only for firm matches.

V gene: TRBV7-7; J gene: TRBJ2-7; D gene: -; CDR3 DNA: TGTGCTAGCAGCTTAGACAGGACGTCCTACGAGCAGTACTTC; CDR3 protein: CASSLDRTSYEQYF
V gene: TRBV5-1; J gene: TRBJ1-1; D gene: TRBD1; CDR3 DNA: TGCGCCAGCAGCGAAGGACAGGGGGCATCTGAAGCTTTCTTT; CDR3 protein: CASSEGQGASEAFF
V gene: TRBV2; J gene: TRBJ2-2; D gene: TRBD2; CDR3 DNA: TGTGCCAGCAGTGAAAGCGGGAGTTACACCGGGGAGCTGTTTTTT; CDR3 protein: CASSESGSYTGELFF
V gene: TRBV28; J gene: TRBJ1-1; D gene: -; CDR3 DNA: TGTGCCAGCACTCTTGCGGGCGGTATGACTGAAGCTTTCTTT; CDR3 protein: CASTLAGGMTEAFF
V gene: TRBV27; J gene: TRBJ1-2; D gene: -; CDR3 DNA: TGTGCCAGCAGTTTAAATCGGGGGGCCTCAGGCAACTATGGCTACACCTTC; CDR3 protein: CASSLNRGASGNYGYTF
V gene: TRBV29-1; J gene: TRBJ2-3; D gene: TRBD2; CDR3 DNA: TGCAGCGTGGCAAAAGCGGGAGACCTCAGGGATACGCAGTATTTT; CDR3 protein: CSVAKAGDLRDTQYF
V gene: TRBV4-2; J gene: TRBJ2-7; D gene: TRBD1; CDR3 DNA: TGTGCCAGCAGCCAAGAAGACAGGGGGTACGAGCAGTACTTC; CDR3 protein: CASSQEDRGYEQYF
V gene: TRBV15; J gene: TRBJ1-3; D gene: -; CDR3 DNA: TGTGCCACCAGCAGAGATCCAACAGGGACTGGAAACACCATATATTTT; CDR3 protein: CATSRDPTGTGNTIYF
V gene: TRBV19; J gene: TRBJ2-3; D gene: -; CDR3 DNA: TGTGCCAGTAGCGGGAGAGGAGATACGCAGTATTTT; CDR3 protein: CASSGRGDTQYF
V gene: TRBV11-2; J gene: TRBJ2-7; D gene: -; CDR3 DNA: TGTGCCAGCAGCCCCTCGGCACAGGGAGTTTGGAGTCCCTACGAGCAGTACTTC; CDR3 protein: CASSPSAQGVWSPYEQYF
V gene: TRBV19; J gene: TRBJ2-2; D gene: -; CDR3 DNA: TGTGCCAGTAGTATAGCCGGGAGAAACACCGGGGAGCTGTTTTTT; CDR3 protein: CASSIAGRNTGELFF
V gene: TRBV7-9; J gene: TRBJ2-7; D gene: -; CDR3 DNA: TGTGCCAGCAGCTTAATGGGGGGACGGGACTCCCCCTACGAGCAGTACTTC; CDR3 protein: CASSLMGGRDSPYEQYF
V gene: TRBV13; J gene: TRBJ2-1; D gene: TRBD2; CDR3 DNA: TGTGCCAGCAGGCTGGGACTAGCGGGAGATGAGCAGTTCTTC; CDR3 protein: CASRLGLAGDEQFF
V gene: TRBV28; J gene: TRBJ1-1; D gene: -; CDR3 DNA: TGTGCCAGCCGGGGTTTGGGGAACACTGAAGCTTTCTTT; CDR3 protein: CASRGLGNTEAFF
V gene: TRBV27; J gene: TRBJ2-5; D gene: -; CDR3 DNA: TGTGCCAGCAGTTTATGGGCGGGCCAAGAGACCCAGTACTTC; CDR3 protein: CASSLWAGQETQYF
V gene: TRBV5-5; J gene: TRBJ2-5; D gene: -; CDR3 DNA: TGTGCCAGCAGCATTAGCGGTCAAGAGACCCAGTACTTC; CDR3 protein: CASSISGQETQYF
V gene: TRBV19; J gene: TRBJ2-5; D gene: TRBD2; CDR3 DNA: TGTGCCAGTAGTCTCAGCGGGGGGGGCCAGACCCAGTACTTC; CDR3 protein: CASSLSGGGQTQYF
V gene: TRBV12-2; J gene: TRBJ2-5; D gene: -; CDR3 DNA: TGTGCAAGTCGCTTAGTCCCTTCGGGACTATCGACTCTAGCGGAACAAGAGACCCAGTACTTC; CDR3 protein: CASRLVPSGLSTLAEQETQYF
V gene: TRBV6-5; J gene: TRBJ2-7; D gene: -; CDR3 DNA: TGTGCCAGCAGTTACTTTACAGGGCCCTACGAGCAGTACTTC; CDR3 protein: CASSYFTGPYEQYF
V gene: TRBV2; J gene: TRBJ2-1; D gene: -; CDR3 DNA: TGTGCCAGCAGTGAATTCGGGATCTACAATGAGCAGTTCTTC; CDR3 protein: CASSEFGIYNEQFF
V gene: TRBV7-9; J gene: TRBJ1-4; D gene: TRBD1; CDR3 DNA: TGTGCCAGCAGCCCTGGGACAGCGATTTCCGAAAAACTGTTTTTT; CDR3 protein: CASSPGTAISEKLFF
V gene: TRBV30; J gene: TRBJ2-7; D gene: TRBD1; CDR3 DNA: TGTGCCTCGATACTCCGGGACAGAGGGGTTGGCTACGAGCAGTACTTC; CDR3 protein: CASILRDRGVGYEQYF
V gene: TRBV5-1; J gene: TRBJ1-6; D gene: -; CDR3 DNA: TGCGCCAGCAGCTTGGAAGAGGCCTATAATTCACCCCTCCACTTT; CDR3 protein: CASSLEEAYNSPLHF
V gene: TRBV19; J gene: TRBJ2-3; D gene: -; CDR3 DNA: TGTGCCAGTAGCGGGGGTCTGCAGACAGATACGCAGTATTTT; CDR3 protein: CASSGGLQTDTQYF
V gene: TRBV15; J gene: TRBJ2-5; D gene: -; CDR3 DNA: TGTGCCACCAGCAGCGCAGGGTCAGGAGAGACCCAGTACTTC; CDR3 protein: CATSSAGSGETQYF
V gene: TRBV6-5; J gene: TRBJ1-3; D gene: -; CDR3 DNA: TGTGCCAGCAGTTACGACAAAGGATCTGGAAACACCATATATTTT; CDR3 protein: CASSYDKGSGNTIYF
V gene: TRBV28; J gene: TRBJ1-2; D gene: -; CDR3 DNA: TGTGCCAGCATAGGTCCAGGCTATGGCTACACCTTC; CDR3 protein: CASIGPGYGYTF
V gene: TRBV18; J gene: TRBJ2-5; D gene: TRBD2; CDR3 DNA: TGTGCCAGCTCACTTCCGGGAGGCGGAACCCAGTACTTC; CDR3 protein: CASSLPGGGTQYF
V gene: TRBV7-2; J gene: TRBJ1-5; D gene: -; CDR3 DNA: TGTGCCAGCAGCTTAGCTGGTGACTCTACGCCCCAGCATTTT; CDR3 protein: CASSLAGDSTPQHF
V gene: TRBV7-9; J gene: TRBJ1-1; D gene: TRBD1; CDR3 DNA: TGTGCCAGCAGAAAAGGACAGGCGGACACTGAAGCTTTCTTT; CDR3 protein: CASRKGQADTEAFF
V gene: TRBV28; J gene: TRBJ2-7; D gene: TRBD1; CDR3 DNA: TGTGCCAGCAGTTTTATGGGACAGGGTCAGAGTAGGGGATTCTACGAGCAGTACTTC; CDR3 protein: CASSFMGQGQSRGFYEQYF
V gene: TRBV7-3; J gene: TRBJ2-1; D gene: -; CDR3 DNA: TGTGCCAGCAGCTCCAAGTTGGGGCATCGGTTCTTC; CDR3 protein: CASSSKLGHRFF
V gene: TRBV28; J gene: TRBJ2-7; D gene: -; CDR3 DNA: TGTGCCAGCTTGGGCAGGGCTCACGAGCAGTACTTC; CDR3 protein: CASLGRAHEQYF
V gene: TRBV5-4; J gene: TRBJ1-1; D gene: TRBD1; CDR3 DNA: TGTGCCAGCAGCACGACAGGGACAATGAACACTGAAGCTTTCTTT; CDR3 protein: CASSTTGTMNTEAFF
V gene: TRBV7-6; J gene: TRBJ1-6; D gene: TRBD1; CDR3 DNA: TGTGCCAGCAGCCCAGGGACAGGCCATTCACCCCTCCACTTT; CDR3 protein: CASSPGTGHSPLHF
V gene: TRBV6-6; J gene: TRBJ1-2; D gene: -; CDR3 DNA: TGTGCCAGCAGTCCGGACTCGGGCCTGGGGAACTATGGCTACACCTTC; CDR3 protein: CASSPDSGLGNYGYTF
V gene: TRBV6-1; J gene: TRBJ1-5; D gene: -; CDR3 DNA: TGTGCCTCGACAGATGCTTATAGCAATCAGCCCCAGCATTTT; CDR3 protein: CASTDAYSNQPQHF
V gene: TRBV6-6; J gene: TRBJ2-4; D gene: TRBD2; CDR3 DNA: TGTGCCAGCAGGACGCGGACTAGCGGGAGAAACATTCAGTACTTC; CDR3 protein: CASRTRTSGRNIQYF